Detailed here is one T cell receptor (beta chain). Alopecia areata patients had lesional scalp punch biopsies and peripheral blood taken from them. V lost 1 base and J lost 4, with 11 bases in between. Germline lookup yields CDR1 SGHDT and CDR2 YYEEEE. The CDR3 covers 14 residues. The entry originates in a study of CD8+ T cells in alopecia areata. Following RNA extraction, reverse transcription yielded cDNA that acted as the sequencing template. Generated by immunoSEQ multiplex PCR, the TCRdb table keeps only in-frame clones and is missing some. The sample contains more than 200,000 clones, 65% to 70% of which appear only once.

The sequencing used CD4+ T cells sorted from blood, collected at week 0. This TCR was recovered from a human donor with alopecia areata. The chain employs TRBV5-6 and TRBJ2-5; TRBD2 is a possible D gene (5 bases). The CDR3 protein is CASSLRRLPETQYF. Here the CDR3 DNA reads TGTGCCAGCAGCTTGCGGAGACTACCAGAGACCCAGTACTTC.